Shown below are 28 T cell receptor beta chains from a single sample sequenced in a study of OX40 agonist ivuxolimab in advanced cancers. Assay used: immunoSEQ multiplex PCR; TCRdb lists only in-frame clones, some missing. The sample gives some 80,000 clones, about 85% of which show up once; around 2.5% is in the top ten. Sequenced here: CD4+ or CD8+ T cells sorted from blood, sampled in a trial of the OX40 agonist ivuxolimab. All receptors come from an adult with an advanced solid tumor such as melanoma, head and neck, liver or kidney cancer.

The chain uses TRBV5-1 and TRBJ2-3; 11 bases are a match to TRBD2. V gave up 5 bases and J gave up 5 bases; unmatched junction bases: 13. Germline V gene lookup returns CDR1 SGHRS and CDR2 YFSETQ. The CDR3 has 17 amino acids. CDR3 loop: CASSFASGGPGGDTQYF. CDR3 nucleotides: TGCGCCAGCAGTTTCGCTAGCGGGGGGCCCGGGGGAGATACGCAGTATTTT.

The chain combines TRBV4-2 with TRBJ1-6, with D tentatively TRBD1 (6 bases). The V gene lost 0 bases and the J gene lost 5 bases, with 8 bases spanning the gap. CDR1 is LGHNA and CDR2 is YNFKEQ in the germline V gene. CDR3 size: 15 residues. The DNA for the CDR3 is TGTGCCAGCAGCCAAGATTCAGGGGATAATTCACCCCTCCACTTT. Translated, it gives CASSQDSGDNSPLHF.

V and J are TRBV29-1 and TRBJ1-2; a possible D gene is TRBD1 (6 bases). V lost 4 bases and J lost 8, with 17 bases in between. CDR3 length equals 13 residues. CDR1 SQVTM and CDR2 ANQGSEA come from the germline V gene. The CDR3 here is CSVGSGASGGYTF. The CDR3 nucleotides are TGCAGCGTTGGATCAGGGGCCTCCGGAGGCTACACCTTC.

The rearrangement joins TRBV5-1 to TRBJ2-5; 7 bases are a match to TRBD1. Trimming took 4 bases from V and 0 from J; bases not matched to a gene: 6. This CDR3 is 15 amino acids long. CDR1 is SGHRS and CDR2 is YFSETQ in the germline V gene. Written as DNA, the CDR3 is TGCGCCAGCAGCCTTTTGGGACAGCACCAAGAGACCCAGTACTTC. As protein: CASSLLGQHQETQYF.

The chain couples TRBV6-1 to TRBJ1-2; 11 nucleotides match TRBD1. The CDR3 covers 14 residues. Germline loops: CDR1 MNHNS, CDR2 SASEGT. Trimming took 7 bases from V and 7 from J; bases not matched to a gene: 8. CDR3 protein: CASTRTGGEGGYTF. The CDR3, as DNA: TGTGCCAGCACTCGGACAGGGGGCGAAGGTGGCTACACCTTC.

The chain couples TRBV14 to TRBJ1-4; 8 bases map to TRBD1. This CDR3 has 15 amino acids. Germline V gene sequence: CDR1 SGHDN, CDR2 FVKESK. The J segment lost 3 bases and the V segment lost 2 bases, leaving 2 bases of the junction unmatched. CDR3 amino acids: CASSQLTGANEKLFF. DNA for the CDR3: TGTGCCAGCAGCCAACTGACAGGGGCTAATGAAAAACTGTTTTTT.

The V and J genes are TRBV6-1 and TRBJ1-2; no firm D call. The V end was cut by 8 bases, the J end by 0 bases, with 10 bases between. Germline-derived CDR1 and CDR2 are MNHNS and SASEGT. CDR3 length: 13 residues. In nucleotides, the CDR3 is TGTGCCAGCGATATGACAACTAACTATGGCTACACCTTC. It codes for CASDMTTNYGYTF.

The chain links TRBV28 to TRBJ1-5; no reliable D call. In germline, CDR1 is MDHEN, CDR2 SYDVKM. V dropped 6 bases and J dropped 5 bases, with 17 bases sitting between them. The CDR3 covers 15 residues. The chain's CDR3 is CASSSVWEDDQPQHF. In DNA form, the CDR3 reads TGTGCCAGCAGCTCCGTCTGGGAGGACGATCAGCCCCAGCATTTT. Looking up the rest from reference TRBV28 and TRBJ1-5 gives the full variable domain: DVKVTQSSRYLVKRTGEKVFLECVQDMDHENMFWYRQDPGLGLRLIYFSYDVKMKEKGDIPEGYSVSREKKERFSLILESASTNQTSMYLCASSSVWEDDQPQHFGDGTRLSIL.

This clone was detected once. CDR3 residues: CASSLEDSYEQYF. The CDR3 DNA reads as TGCGCCAGCAGCTTAGAGGACTCCTACGAGCAGTACTTC. This chain links TRBV5-1 with TRBJ2-7; D unclear. The CDR3 contains 13 residues. Per germline, CDR1 SGHRS and CDR2 YFSETQ. Trimming shortened V by 2 bases and J by 0 bases, and 6 bases separated the two germline ends.

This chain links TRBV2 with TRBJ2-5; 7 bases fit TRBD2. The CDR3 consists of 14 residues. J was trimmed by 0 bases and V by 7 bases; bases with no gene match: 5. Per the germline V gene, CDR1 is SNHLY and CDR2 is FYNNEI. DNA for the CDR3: TGTGCCAGCACGGGGGGATTGTACCAAGAGACCCAGTACTTC. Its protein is CASTGGLYQETQYF.

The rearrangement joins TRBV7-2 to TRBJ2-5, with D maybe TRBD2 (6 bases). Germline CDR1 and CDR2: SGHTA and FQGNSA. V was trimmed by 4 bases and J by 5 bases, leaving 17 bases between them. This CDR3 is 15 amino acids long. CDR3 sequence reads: CASSSSSGVWETQYF. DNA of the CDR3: TGTGCCAGCAGCTCCAGTTCGGGGGTCTGGGAGACCCAGTACTTC.

The CDR3 DNA reads as TGTGCCAGCAGCCCGCAGACAGGGCAAGGCTATGGCTACACCTTC. Translated: CASSPQTGQGYGYTF. V usage is TRBV7-6 and J usage is TRBJ1-2, with 7 nucleotides matching TRBD1. V was pared by 5 bases and J by 4 bases, with 10 bases of the junction left unmatched. The V gene's germline CDR1 is SGHVS and CDR2 FNYEAQ. The CDR3 loop spans 15 amino acids.

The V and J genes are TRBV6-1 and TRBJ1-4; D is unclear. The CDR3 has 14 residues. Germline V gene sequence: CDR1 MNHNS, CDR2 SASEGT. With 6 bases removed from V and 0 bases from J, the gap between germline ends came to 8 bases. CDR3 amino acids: CASRSGATNEKLFF. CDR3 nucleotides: TGTGCCAGCAGATCGGGTGCAACTAATGAAAAACTGTTTTTT.

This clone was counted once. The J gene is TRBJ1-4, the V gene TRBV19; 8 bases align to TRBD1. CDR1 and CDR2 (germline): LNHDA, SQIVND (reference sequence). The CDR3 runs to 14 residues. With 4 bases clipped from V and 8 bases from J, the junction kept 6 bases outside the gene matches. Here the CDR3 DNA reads TGTGCCAGTAGTACCGGACAGGGTATCGAAAAACTGTTTTTT. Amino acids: CASSTGQGIEKLFF.

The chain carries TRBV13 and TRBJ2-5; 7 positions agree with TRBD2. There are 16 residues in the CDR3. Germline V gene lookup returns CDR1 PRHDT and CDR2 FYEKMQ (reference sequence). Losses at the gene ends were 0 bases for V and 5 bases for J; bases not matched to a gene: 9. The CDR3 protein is CASSLGQRGGVETQYF. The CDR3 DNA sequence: TGTGCCAGCAGCTTAGGCCAGCGGGGAGGGGTTGAGACCCAGTACTTC.

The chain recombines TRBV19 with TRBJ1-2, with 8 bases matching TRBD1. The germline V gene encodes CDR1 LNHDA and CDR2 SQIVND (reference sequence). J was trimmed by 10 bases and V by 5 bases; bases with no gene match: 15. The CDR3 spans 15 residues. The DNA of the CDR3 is TGTGCCAGTAGTGCCAACCGGGACAGGAAGGGCCCCTACACCTTC. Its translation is CASSANRDRKGPYTF.

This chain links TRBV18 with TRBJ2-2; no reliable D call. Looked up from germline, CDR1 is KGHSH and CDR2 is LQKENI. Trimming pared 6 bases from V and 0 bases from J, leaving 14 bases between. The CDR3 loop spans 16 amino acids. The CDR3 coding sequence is TGTGCCAGCTCCCAACCGACACGATCGAACACCGGGGAGCTGTTTTTT. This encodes CASSQPTRSNTGELFF.

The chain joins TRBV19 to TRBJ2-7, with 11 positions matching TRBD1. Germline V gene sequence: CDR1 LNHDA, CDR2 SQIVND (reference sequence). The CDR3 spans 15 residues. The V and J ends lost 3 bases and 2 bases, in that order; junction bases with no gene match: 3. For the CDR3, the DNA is TGTGCCAGTAGTATGACGGGACAGGGGGCCTACGAGCAGTACTTC. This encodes CASSMTGQGAYEQYF.

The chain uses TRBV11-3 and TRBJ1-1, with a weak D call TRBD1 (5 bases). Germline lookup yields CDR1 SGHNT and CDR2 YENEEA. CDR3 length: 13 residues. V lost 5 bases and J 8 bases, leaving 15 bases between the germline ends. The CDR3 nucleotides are TGTGCCAGCAGCGTTGACAGTCGGGCCGAAGCTTTCTTT. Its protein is CASSVDSRAEAFF. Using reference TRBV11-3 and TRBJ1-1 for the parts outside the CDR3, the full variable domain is EAGVVQSPRYKIIEKKQPVAFWCNPISGHNTLYWYLQNLGQGPELLIRYENEEAVDDSQLPKDRFSAERLKGVDSTLKIQPAELGDSAVYLCASSVDSRAEAFFGQGTRLTVV.

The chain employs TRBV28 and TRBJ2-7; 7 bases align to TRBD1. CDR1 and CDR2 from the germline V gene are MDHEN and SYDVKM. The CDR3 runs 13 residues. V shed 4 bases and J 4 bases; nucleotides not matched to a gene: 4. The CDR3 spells CASSSRQGYEQYF. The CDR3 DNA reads TGTGCCAGCAGTTCGCGACAGGGTTACGAGCAGTACTTC.

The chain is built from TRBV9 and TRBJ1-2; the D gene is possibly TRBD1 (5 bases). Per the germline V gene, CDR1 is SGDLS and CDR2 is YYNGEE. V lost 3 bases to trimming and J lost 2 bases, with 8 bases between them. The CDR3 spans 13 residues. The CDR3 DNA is TGTGCCAGCAGCGCTGGGGGAAACTATGGCTACACCTTC. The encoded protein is CASSAGGNYGYTF.

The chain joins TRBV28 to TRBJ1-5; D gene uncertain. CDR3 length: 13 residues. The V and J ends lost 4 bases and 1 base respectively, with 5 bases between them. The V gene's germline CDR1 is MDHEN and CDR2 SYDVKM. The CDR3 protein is CASSYGSNQPQHF. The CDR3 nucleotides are TGTGCCAGCAGTTACGGCAGCAATCAGCCCCAGCATTTT.

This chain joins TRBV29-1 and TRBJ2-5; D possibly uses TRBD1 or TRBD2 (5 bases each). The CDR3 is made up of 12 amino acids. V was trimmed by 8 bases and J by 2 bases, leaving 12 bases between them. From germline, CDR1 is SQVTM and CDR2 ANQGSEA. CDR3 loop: CSSRGGQETQYF. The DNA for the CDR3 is TGCAGCTCCCGTGGGGGTCAAGAGACCCAGTACTTC.

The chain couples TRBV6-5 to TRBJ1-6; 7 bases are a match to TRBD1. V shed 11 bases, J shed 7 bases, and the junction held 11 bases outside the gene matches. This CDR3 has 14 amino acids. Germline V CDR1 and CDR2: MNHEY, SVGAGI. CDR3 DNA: TGTGCCGCAGCAGCGGGACAGCGAAATTCACCCCTCCACTTT. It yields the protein CAAAAGQRNSPLHF.

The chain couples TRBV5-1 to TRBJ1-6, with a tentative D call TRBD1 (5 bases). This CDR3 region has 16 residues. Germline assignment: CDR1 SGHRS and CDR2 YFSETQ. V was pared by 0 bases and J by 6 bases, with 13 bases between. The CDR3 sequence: CASSLAGGSGNSPLHF. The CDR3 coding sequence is TGCGCCAGCAGCTTGGCCGGGGGTTCTGGTAATTCACCCCTCCACTTT.

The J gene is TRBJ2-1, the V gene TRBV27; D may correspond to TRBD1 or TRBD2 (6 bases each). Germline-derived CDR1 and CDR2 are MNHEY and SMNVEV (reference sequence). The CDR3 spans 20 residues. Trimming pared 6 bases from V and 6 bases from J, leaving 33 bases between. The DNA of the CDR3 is TGTGCCAGCAGACAAGGGGGGCTAGAGAGGGTTGAGGGAGGTCGCAATGAGCAGTTCTTC. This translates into CASRQGGLERVEGGRNEQFF.

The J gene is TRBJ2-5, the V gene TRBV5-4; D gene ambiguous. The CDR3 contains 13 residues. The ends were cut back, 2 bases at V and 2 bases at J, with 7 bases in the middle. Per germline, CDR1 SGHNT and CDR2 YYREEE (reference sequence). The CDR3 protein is CASSFSGQETQYF. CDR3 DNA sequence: TGTGCCAGCAGCTTTTCGGGTCAAGAGACCCAGTACTTC.

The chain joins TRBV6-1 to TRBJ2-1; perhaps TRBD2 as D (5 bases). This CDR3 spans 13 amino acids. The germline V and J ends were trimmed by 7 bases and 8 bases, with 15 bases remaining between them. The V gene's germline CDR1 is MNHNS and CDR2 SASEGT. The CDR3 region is CASIDLLGYEQFF. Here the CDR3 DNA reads TGTGCCAGCATCGACTTACTAGGCTATGAGCAGTTCTTC.